This record looks at one T cell receptor beta chain sequence and its context. The antigen is unknown. A linear amplification protocol produced the TCR libraries from roughly 550 ng of total RNA. TCRdb processed the reads anew with MiXCR; each CDR3 protein has one entry. The sample shows approximately 200,000 distinct CDR3 sequences, nearly 75% of them seen only once. The record originates from a study of healthy donors' naive CD4 and CD8 T cells. Study findings and constraints: A reported CD4+/CD8+ bias affected most V and J genes in naive cells. About 13% of CD4/CD8 propensity variance appeared explained by V, J and CDR3 charge. Alpha and beta chains were sequenced in bulk without pairing.

The sample comprised naive CD4+ and CD8+ T cells sorted from blood, pooled from several donors. The TCR comes from a pool of human donors in good health; the sample pools cells from several healthy donors.

This CDR3 is CASSIDLGPNTEAFF. In nucleotides, the CDR3 is TGTGCCAGTAGTATAGATCTGGGCCCGAACACTGAAGCTTTCTTT. This chain joins TRBV19 and TRBJ1-1; D is uncertain. The CDR3 is 15 amino acids. Deletions cut 0 bases from V and 1 base from J, with 9 bases between. Germline V CDR1 and CDR2: LNHDA, SQIVND (reference sequence).